A single sample gave rise to the 17 T cell receptor beta chains below, sequenced in a study of CD8 T cells in Susac syndrome. About 0.5 to 1 ug RNA was reverse transcribed with random hexamers. TCRdb re-called the immunoSEQ multiplex PCR reads through MiXCR, storing one row per CDR3 protein. The sample lists 120,000 or so distinct CDR3 sequences, roughly 95% occurring once. The sequenced sample consisted of CD4+ T cells from PBMCs. These receptor sequences come from a human donor with Susac syndrome.

The chain links TRBV20-1 to TRBJ1-5; TRBD1 matches at 9 bases. J gave up 6 bases and V 0 bases, and 9 bases lay outside the gene matches. The CDR3 extends over 16 amino acids. CDR1 is DFQATT and CDR2 is SNEGSKA in the germline V gene (reference sequence). CDR3 DNA: TGCAGTGCTAGAGATTCCAGGACAGGGGTGAGTCAGCCCCAGCATTTT. Translating gives CSARDSRTGVSQPQHF.

V and J are TRBV7-2 and TRBJ1-1, with D perhaps matching TRBD1 (5 bases). The germline gives CDR1 SGHTA, CDR2 FQGNSA. V shed 5 bases and J shed 8 bases, with 12 bases lying between them. CDR3 length: 12 residues. The CDR3 here is CASSPRRGEAFF. The CDR3 region has the DNA TGTGCCAGCAGCCCTAGGCGGGGGGAAGCTTTCTTT.

The chain combines TRBV29-1 with TRBJ1-2; maybe TRBD1 (6 bases). The CDR3 sequence is 14 residues long. Trimming left V 7 bases short and J 2 bases short, with 17 bases between. Germline CDR1 and CDR2: SQVTM and ANQGSEA. CDR3 region: CSAVGGPWNYGYTF. DNA for the CDR3: TGCAGCGCGGTGGGGGGGCCATGGAACTATGGCTACACCTTC. Complete variable domain (other parts from reference TRBV29-1 and TRBJ1-2): SAVISQKPSRDICQRGTSLTIQCQVDSQVTMMFWYRQQPGQSLTLIATANQGSEATYESGFVIDKFPISRPNLTFSTLTVSNMSPEDSSIYLCSAVGGPWNYGYTFGSGTRLTVV.

The chain uses TRBV20-1 and TRBJ2-7, with TRBD2 matching over 13 bases. This CDR3 comprises 14 residues. The V gene's germline CDR1 is DFQATT and CDR2 SNEGSKA (reference sequence). After removal of 5 bases from V and 2 bases from J, the junction contained 3 bases not matched to a gene. CDR3 nucleotides: TGCAGTGCTCGACTAGCGGGAGGACCCTACGAGCAGTACTTC. It specifies CSARLAGGPYEQYF.

The chain recombines TRBV5-1 with TRBJ1-1; TRBD1 agrees at 10 bases. J lost 4 bases, V lost 3 bases, and 9 bases had no gene match. The CDR3 runs to 16 residues. Germline V gives CDR1 SGHRS, CDR2 YFSETQ. The DNA of the CDR3 is TGCGCCAGCAGCTCACTCGGGACAGGGGAGGGCACTGAAGCTTTCTTT. This translates into CASSSLGTGEGTEAFF.

The chain is built from TRBV20-1 and TRBJ2-7; 10 positions match TRBD2. The CDR3 is made up of 15 amino acids. Losses at the gene ends were 5 bases for V and 3 bases for J; bases not matched to a gene: 10. Germline V CDR1 and CDR2: DFQATT, SNEGSKA (reference sequence). CDR3: CSAQYSLAGDYEQYF. CDR3 DNA sequence: TGCAGTGCTCAATACAGTCTAGCGGGAGACTACGAGCAGTACTTC.

The rearrangement links TRBV7-2 to TRBJ1-2; 7 nucleotides line up with TRBD1. From germline, CDR1 is SGHTA and CDR2 FQGNSA. V trimming: 6 bases; J trimming: 8 bases; junction bases outside the gene matches: 12. The CDR3 has 14 amino acids. The CDR3 protein is CASSVDRDKWGYTF. In DNA, the CDR3 is TGTGCCAGCAGTGTTGACAGGGATAAATGGGGCTACACCTTC.

The chain links TRBV9 to TRBJ2-1; 11 nucleotides match TRBD2. This CDR3 has 17 amino acids. Losses at the gene ends were 4 bases for V and 4 bases for J; bases not matched to a gene: 10. From germline, CDR1 is SGDLS and CDR2 YYNGEE. The CDR3 reads CASSTQGSGRGYNEQFF. CDR3 in DNA: TGTGCCAGCAGCACCCAGGGTAGCGGGAGGGGTTACAATGAGCAGTTCTTC.

This CDR3 is CSARWTGNEQFF. In DNA, the CDR3 is TGCAGTGCTAGGTGGACCGGAAATGAGCAGTTCTTC. The chain joins TRBV20-1 to TRBJ2-1; no clear D. The V end lost 3 bases, the J end lost 7 bases, and 10 bases lay between the germline ends. Germline V gene lookup returns CDR1 DFQATT and CDR2 SNEGSKA (reference sequence). The CDR3 totals 12 residues.

The rearrangement joins TRBV6-1 to TRBJ2-1; D possibly corresponds to TRBD2 (6 bases). CDR3 length: 16 residues. CDR1 and CDR2 (germline): MNHNS, SASEGT. V was clipped by 2 bases and J by 8 bases, with 19 bases between them. This CDR3 is CASSEPRLGGGDEQFF. CDR3 in DNA: TGTGCCAGCAGTGAACCCCGTCTGGGAGGCGGGGATGAGCAGTTCTTC.

The rearrangement uses TRBV5-1 and TRBJ1-2, with 9 bases that match TRBD1. CDR1 and CDR2 from the germline V gene are SGHRS and YFSETQ. CDR3 size: 15 residues. V gave up 4 bases and J gave up 0 bases; unmatched junction bases: 4. The CDR3 DNA reads TGCGCCAGCAGCCCACAGGGGGCGTCTAACTATGGCTACACCTTC. Encoded protein: CASSPQGASNYGYTF.

This chain links TRBV6-5 with TRBJ2-1; D may match TRBD1 or TRBD2 (5 bases each). This CDR3 has 12 amino acids. The V and J ends lost 2 bases and 9 bases respectively, with 8 bases between them. The germline V gene has CDR1 MNHEY and CDR2 SVGAGI. DNA for the CDR3: TGTGCCAGCAGTTACCTTGGGGGTGAGCAGTTCTTC. Its protein product is CASSYLGGEQFF.

This sequence joins TRBV29-1 and TRBJ2-1, with a weak D call TRBD2 (6 bases). The germline V gene encodes CDR1 SQVTM and CDR2 ANQGSEA. With 2 bases removed from V and 1 base from J, the gap between germline ends came to 18 bases. This CDR3 comprises 17 residues. The CDR3: CSVEPFSTRTSYNEQFF. CDR3 DNA: TGCAGCGTTGAACCCTTCTCGACTAGAACTTCCTACAATGAGCAGTTCTTC.

The chain couples TRBV5-5 to TRBJ2-1; the D gene is possibly TRBD2 (5 bases). The germline gives CDR1 SGHKS, CDR2 YYEKEE (reference sequence). Trimming pared 6 bases from V and 4 bases from J, leaving 17 bases between. The CDR3 spans 15 residues. CDR3 in DNA: TGTGCCAGCACCCCGTCGGGCGGGTTGTACAATGAGCAGTTCTTC. Encoded protein: CASTPSGGLYNEQFF.

V gene TRBV25-1 combines with J gene TRBJ1-2; D call uncertain. The CDR3 is 13 residues long. Germline loops: CDR1 MGHDK, CDR2 SYGVNS. V was trimmed by 5 bases and J by 2 bases, leaving 9 bases between them. Here the CDR3 DNA reads TGTGCCAGCAGTAAGTCAGCCAACTATGGCTACACCTTC. Translated, it gives CASSKSANYGYTF.

This clonotype was counted once. V and J are TRBV7-2 and TRBJ2-4, with D possibly being TRBD1 or TRBD2 (5 bases each). Trimming removed 2 bases from V and 4 bases from J, with 9 bases in between. CDR3 length equals 14 residues. Germline V lookup: CDR1 SGHTA, CDR2 FQGNSA. The chain's CDR3 is CASSLRGAKNIQYF. CDR3 nucleotide sequence: TGTGCCAGCAGCTTACGAGGGGCTAAAAACATTCAGTACTTC.

The CDR3 sequence is CASSPTGGLPGAQYF. The CDR3 coding sequence is TGTGCCAGCAGTCCTACGGGGGGACTCCCCGGGGCCCAGTACTTC. V gene TRBV5-4 combines with J gene TRBJ2-5; 7 bases fit TRBD2. The CDR3 has 15 residues. The V gene end was trimmed by 5 bases and the J gene end by 9 bases; junction bases not matched to a gene: 16. Germline assignment: CDR1 SGHNT and CDR2 YYREEE (reference sequence).